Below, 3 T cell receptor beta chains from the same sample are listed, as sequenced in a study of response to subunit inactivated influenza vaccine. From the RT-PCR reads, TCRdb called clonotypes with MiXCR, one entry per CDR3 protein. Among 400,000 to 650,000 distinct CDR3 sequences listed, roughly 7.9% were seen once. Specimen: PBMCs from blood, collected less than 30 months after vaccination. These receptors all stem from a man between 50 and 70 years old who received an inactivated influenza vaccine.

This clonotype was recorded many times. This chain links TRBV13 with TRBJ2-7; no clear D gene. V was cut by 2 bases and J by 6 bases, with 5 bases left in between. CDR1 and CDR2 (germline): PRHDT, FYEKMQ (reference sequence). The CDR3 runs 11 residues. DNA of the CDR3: TGTGCCAGCAGCTTAATGGGCGAGCAGTACTTC. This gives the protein CASSLMGEQYF. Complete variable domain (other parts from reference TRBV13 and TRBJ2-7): AAGVIQSPRHLIKEKRETATLKCYPIPRHDTVYWYQQGPGQDPQFLISFYEKMQSDKGSIPDRFSAQQFSDYHSELNMSSLELGDSALYFCASSLMGEQYFGPGTRLTVT.

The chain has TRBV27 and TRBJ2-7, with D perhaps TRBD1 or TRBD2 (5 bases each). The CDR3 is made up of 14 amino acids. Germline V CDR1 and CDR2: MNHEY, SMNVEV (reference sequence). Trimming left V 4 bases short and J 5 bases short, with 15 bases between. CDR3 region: CASSSYGGSDEQYF. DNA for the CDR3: TGTGCCAGCAGTTCCTATGGGGGATCGGACGAGCAGTACTTC.

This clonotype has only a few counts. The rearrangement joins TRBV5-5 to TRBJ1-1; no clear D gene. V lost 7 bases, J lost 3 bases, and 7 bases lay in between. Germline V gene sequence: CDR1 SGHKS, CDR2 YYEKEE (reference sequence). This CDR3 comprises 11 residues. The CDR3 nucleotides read TGTGCCAGCCGGCTGGACACTGAAGCTTTCTTT. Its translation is CASRLDTEAFF.